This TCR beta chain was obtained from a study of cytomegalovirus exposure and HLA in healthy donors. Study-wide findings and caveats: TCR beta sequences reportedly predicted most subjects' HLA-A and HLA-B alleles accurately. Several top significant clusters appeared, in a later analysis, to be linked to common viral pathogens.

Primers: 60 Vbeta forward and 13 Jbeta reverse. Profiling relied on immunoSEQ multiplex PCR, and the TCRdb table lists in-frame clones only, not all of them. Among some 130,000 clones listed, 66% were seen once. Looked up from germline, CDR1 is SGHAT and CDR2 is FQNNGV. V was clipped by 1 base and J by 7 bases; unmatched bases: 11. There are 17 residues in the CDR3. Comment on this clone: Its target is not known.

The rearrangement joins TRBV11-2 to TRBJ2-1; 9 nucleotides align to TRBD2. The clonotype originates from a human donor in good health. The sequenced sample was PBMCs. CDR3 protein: CASSLVPAGGPRNEQFF. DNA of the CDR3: TGTGCCAGCAGCTTAGTCCCTGCGGGAGGGCCGAGGAATGAGCAGTTCTTC.